The source of this T cell receptor (beta chain) is a study of T-cell reconstitution after alpha-beta-depleted transplantation in children. The study, taken as a whole, reports: As was reported, about two months after transplant, alpha-beta T cells came from several hundred expanded graft clones. From surviving recipient T cells and thymic progenitors came the high day-60 TCRbeta diversity observed in some patients. Among T cells one year after transplant, newly produced cells accounted for most counts and diversity.

Unique molecular identifiers were built into the TCRbeta library. In TCRdb, the PCR reads were re-called with MiXCR into one record per CDR3 protein. The data hold some 550,000 distinct CDR3 sequences, with 23% observed a single time. The CDR3 is made up of 15 amino acids. CDR1 SGHTA and CDR2 FQGNSA come from the germline V gene. Trimming left V 1 base short and J 6 bases short, with 12 bases between. Details on this clonotype: The antigen remains unidentified.

Sequencing used PBMCs, mostly from graft donor cells, obtained 360 days after TCRalphabeta/CD19-depleted stem cell transplant. The TCR was taken from a boy younger than two who had a stem cell transplant for acute myeloid leukemia, so the T cells may come from the graft donor. This chain links TRBV7-2 with TRBJ2-2; D not resolved. The chain's CDR3 is CASSLGPRHSGELFF. The CDR3 DNA follows: TGTGCCAGCAGCTTAGGTCCTCGCCACTCCGGGGAGCTGTTTTTT.